This T cell receptor beta chain was identified in a study of vaccination and CD4 T cells after COVID-19. V was shortened by 0 bases and J by 7 bases, with 10 bases between the two germline ends. In germline, CDR1 is LNHDA, CDR2 SQIVND (reference sequence). This CDR3 comprises 14 residues. With the Oncomine TCR Beta short-read assay, DNA from cultured CD4+ T cells was sequenced. TCRdb used MiXCR to reprocess the PCR reads, holding one entry per CDR3 protein. The sample includes 20,000 to 25,000 distinct CDR3 sequences, around 40% of them seen just once. Indicated treatment: roughly 11-day PBMC culture with coronavirus spike peptide pools or control peptides (ViraFEST assay). This clonotype was counted between two and nine times. As yet, its antigen is unknown.

This clonotype was sampled from a human donor who had recovered from COVID-19. The starting material was CD4+ T cells from blood, cultured in vitro, obtained before SARS-CoV-2 vaccination. The chain couples TRBV19 to TRBJ1-5; no definite D call. The CDR3 is CASSIDQGFQPQHF. CDR3 nucleotides: TGTGCCAGTAGTATAGATCAAGGTTTCCAGCCCCAGCATTTT. Full variable domain (missing parts from reference TRBV19 and TRBJ1-5): DGGITQSPKYLFRKEGQNVTLSCEQNLNHDAMYWYRQDPGQGLRLIYYSQIVNDFQKGDIAEGYSVSREKKESFPLTVTSAQKNPTAFYLCASSIDQGFQPQHFGDGTRLSIL.